The source of this TCR beta chain is a study of human T cells and chemical hapten exposure. Findings of the study overall: TCRs exceeding a frequency of 1 in 1000 stayed unchanged under DPC sensitization.

Time point here: patch test 3, about 24 weeks after DPC sensitization. Treatment described: therapeutic diphenylcyclopropenone sensitization with weekly scalp DPC. The study enrolled 18 to 70-year-old alopecia patients suitable for DPC. Original data processing: Samples had a median of 95,638 TCRs, ranging roughly 20,000 to 690,600. In TCRdb, the RACE reads were re-called with MiXCR into one record per CDR3 protein. The V and J calls shown here were made by TCRdb, not taken from the authors' results. Here the sample spans approximately 30,000 distinct CDR3 sequences, 5.5% to 6.5% being singletons. This clonotype came up many times. What it binds is unknown. Per the germline V gene, CDR1 is MNHEY and CDR2 is SMNVEV (reference sequence). The CDR3 sequence is 14 residues long. The V gene end was trimmed by 6 bases and the J gene end by 15 bases; junction bases not matched to a gene: 16.

The gene calls are TRBV27 and TRBJ2-1; TRBD1 matches at 8 bases. The TCR originated in a man under 40 with alopecia areata. Some clones in this sample may be carry-over from other donors' samples. Sequenced material: whole blood, taken in connection with sensitization to the hapten diphenylcyclopropenone (DPC). CDR3 residues: CASRERGQAFLPFF. CDR3 bases: TGTGCCAGCAGGGAAAGGGGACAGGCATTTTTGCCGTTCTTC.